The clone carrying this T cell receptor beta chain was observed a few times. The antigen is not known. At the Johns Hopkins FTIC core, DNA taken from cultured CD4+ T cells was sequenced by way of the Oncomine TCR Beta short-read assay. Genomic DNA was isolated from cultured CD4+ T cells. TCRdb fed the PCR reads into MiXCR, producing one record per CDR3 protein. The profile shows about 15,000 distinct CDR3 sequences, 40% to 60% of them singletons. The CDR3 is made up of 15 amino acids. V lost 3 bases, J lost 4 bases, and 5 bases stayed unmatched. Germline V lookup: CDR1 MNHNS, CDR2 SASEGT. Treatment defined: roughly ten-day PBMC culture with coronavirus spike peptide pools or control peptides (ViraFEST assay). The data are from a study of vaccination and CD4 T cells after COVID-19. Study findings and constraints: Median reactive clonotypes, those recognizing SARS-CoV-2, rose from roughly 19 to 38, not significantly.

This TCR derives from a human donor who had recovered from COVID-19. The material was CD4+ T cells from blood, cultured in vitro, obtained before SARS-CoV-2 vaccination. The genes are TRBV6-1 and TRBJ1-2; the match to TRBD1 covers 10 bases. CDR3 bases: TGTGCCAGCAGTGAGTGGACAGGGGGGGGCTATGGCTACACCTTC. Protein sequence: CASSEWTGGGYGYTF.